One and the same sample provided the 13 T cell receptor beta chains below, sequenced in a study of beta chain features in type 1 diabetes listed by TCRdb under 2018. The method behind the library was the immunoSEQ multiplex PCR assay. The High Capacity cDNA Reverse Transcription Kit was used to reverse transcribe all of the isolated RNA, meaning that expressed TCRB transcripts were what got sequenced. TCRdb took this table from immuneACCESS and kept in-frame rearrangements with V and J called. Such tables lack part of the clones; where checked against another copy, unresolved V genes explain under half of the gap, and the rest is unexplained. The sample records over 120,000 clones, over 9.5% of which are singletons. 1.3% of the sample is in the top ten clones. The sequenced sample was naive CD4+ T cells from blood. The cell subset or site label for this specimen denotes: true naive CD4+ T cells. The origin of the receptors is a man in his late teens or twenties in good health.

Only a few counts were recorded for this clone. The V gene is TRBV11-1, the J gene TRBJ2-2; no firm D call. Trimming removed 2 bases from V and 6 bases from J, with 16 bases in between. Germline CDR1 and CDR2: SGHAT and FQDESV (reference sequence). CDR3 size: 16 residues. The CDR3 sequence: CASSLSAAGTSGELFF. DNA for the CDR3: TGTGCCAGCAGCTTATCTGCGGCTGGAACGTCCGGGGAGCTGTTTTTT.

This clone came up a few times. This chain joins TRBV18 and TRBJ2-3, with D possibly being TRBD2 (6 bases). Trimming stripped 2 bases from V and 6 bases from J, with 12 bases between. The germline V gene encodes CDR1 KGHSH and CDR2 LQKENI. The CDR3 is 14 residues long. The CDR3 DNA follows: TGTGCCAGCTCACCATCCGGGGGACCCGATACGCAGTATTTT. Its protein product is CASSPSGGPDTQYF.

This chain uses TRBV9 with TRBJ2-7; 8 bases agree with TRBD1. Germline assignment: CDR1 SGDLS and CDR2 YYNGEE. V lost 4 bases, J lost 0 bases, and 6 bases stayed unmatched. The CDR3 totals 15 residues. CDR3 nucleotide sequence: TGTGCCAGCAGCCCTCGGACAGGGCCCTCCTACGAGCAGTACTTC. Translated, it gives CASSPRTGPSYEQYF.

The chain joins TRBV7-9 to TRBJ1-5, with D tentatively TRBD1 (6 bases). Germline lookup yields CDR1 SEHNR and CDR2 FQNEAQ (reference sequence). The V end lost 2 bases, the J end lost 5 bases, and 7 bases lay between the germline ends. The length of the CDR3 is 13 residues. CDR3 in amino acids: CASSLPGDQPQHF. The CDR3 bases are TGTGCCAGCAGCTTACCAGGGGATCAGCCCCAGCATTTT.

The chain carries TRBV5-4 and TRBJ1-3; the match to TRBD1 covers 7 bases. V shed 4 bases and J 3 bases; nucleotides not matched to a gene: 7. This CDR3 contains 15 residues. Germline V gives CDR1 SGHNT, CDR2 YYREEE (reference sequence). CDR3 coding DNA: TGTGCCAGCAGCAGAAGACAGGGCGTTGGAAACACCATATATTTT. The encoded protein is CASSRRQGVGNTIYF.

The chain uses TRBV11-2 and TRBJ2-7; 7 bases are a match to TRBD1. Germline-derived CDR1 and CDR2 are SGHAT and FQNNGV. The CDR3 length is 14 residues. V was pared by 2 bases and J by 5 bases, with 6 bases of the junction left unmatched. Written as DNA, the CDR3 is TGTGCCAGCAGCTTAACTCCGACAGGGCACGAGCAGTACTTC. This translates into CASSLTPTGHEQYF.

This chain uses TRBV6-6 with TRBJ1-5; 9 bases align to TRBD1. The CDR3 consists of 14 residues. V lost 6 bases to trimming and J lost 4 bases; unmatched junction nucleotides: 4. In germline, CDR1 is MNHNY, CDR2 SVGAGI (reference sequence). The CDR3 DNA is TGTGCCAGCAGCCTCGGGACAGGGAATCAGCCCCAGCATTTT. Its protein is CASSLGTGNQPQHF.

This clone was detected a few times. The chain employs TRBV9 and TRBJ2-7, with 7 positions matching TRBD2. With 0 bases clipped from V and 4 bases from J, the junction kept 4 bases outside the gene matches. Germline values: CDR1 SGDLS, CDR2 YYNGEE. The CDR3 runs to 14 residues. CDR3 in amino acids: CASSVGLADYEQYF. For the CDR3, the DNA is TGTGCCAGCAGCGTAGGGCTAGCGGATTACGAGCAGTACTTC.

This clone has just a few counts. The gene calls are TRBV7-3 and TRBJ2-7, with 9 nucleotides matching TRBD2. Per the germline V gene, CDR1 is SGHTA and CDR2 is FQGTGA. The CDR3 loop spans 15 amino acids. Trimming cost V 2 bases and J 3 bases; bases outside gene matches: 5. This CDR3 reads CASSLGLAGRYEQYF. Here the CDR3 DNA reads TGTGCCAGCAGCTTAGGGCTAGCGGGGCGCTACGAGCAGTACTTC.

V and J are TRBV5-1 and TRBJ2-3, with 7 bases aligning to TRBD1. Trimming took 4 bases from V and 1 from J; bases not matched to a gene: 6. This CDR3 contains 15 residues. Per germline, CDR1 SGHRS and CDR2 YFSETQ. The DNA of the CDR3 is TGCGCCAGCAGCCCCGGGACAGAGCGCACAGATACGCAGTATTTT. This codes for CASSPGTERTDTQYF.

Ten or more counts support this clone. The CDR3 here is CASSSQRGIDTQYF. CDR3 bases: TGCGCCAGCAGCTCCCAGCGGGGTATAGATACGCAGTATTTT. This chain uses TRBV5-1 with TRBJ2-3, with 7 bases fitting TRBD2. V dropped 3 bases and J dropped 5; count of bases not matched to a gene: 6. The germline V gene has CDR1 SGHRS and CDR2 YFSETQ. The CDR3 covers 14 residues.

The table lists this clone with a few counts. This chain joins TRBV5-1 and TRBJ1-6; D perhaps matches TRBD1 (5 bases). Germline V CDR1 and CDR2: SGHRS, YFSETQ. The CDR3 runs 15 residues. V was trimmed by 7 bases and J by 10 bases, leaving 21 bases between them. The CDR3 nucleotides read TGCGCCAGCGCCCGATGGGGCAGGGTGCGATCACCCCTCCACTTT. Encoded protein: CASARWGRVRSPLHF.

This clone turned up a few times. The rearrangement uses TRBV7-8 and TRBJ2-5, with 9 nucleotides matching TRBD2. Germline assignment: CDR1 SGHVS and CDR2 FQNEAQ. The length of the CDR3 is 16 residues. V lost 6 bases to trimming and J lost 2 bases; unmatched junction nucleotides: 10. The CDR3 here is CASRIAGAGLQETQYF. CDR3 nucleotides: TGTGCCAGCAGAATAGCGGGGGCGGGATTACAAGAGACCCAGTACTTC.